The clone carrying this T cell receptor beta chain has a count of ten or more. Antigen: not known. TCRdb passed the 5' RACE reads through MiXCR, listing each CDR3 protein once. Of some 790,000 distinct CDR3 sequences in the sample, 15% to 20% are singletons; the top ten hold under 15%. The sample comes from a study of identical twins. Findings of the study overall: Insertions were fewer in abundant cord blood beta clonotypes, whereas memory repertoires showed none of this pattern.

Germline-derived CDR1 and CDR2 are SGHRS and YFSETQ. The CDR3 runs to 15 residues. The junction had 9 bases not matched to a gene; V was cut back by 2 bases and J by 6 bases. This sample was shared with a second study, whose subject was T cells expressing NK-cell markers.

Sample: PBMCs. This TCR was sampled from a young woman in good health. The gene calls are TRBV5-1 and TRBJ2-7, with 9 bases identical to TRBD2. The CDR3 coding sequence is TGCGCCAGCAGCTTTATTAGCGGGAGTCAGGGCGAGCAGTACTTC. Translating it yields CASSFISGSQGEQYF.